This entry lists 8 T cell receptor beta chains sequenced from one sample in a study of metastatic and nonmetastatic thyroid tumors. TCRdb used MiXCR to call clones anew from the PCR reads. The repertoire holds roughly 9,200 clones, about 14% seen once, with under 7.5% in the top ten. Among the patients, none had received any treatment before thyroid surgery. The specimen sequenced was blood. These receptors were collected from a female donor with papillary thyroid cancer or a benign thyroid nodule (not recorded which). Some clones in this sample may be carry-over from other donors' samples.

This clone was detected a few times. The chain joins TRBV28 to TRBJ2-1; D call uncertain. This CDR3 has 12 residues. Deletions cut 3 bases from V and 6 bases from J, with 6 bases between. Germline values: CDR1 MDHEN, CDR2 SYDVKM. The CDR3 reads CASSFRSNEQFF. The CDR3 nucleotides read TGTGCCAGCAGTTTTAGGTCCAATGAGCAGTTCTTC.

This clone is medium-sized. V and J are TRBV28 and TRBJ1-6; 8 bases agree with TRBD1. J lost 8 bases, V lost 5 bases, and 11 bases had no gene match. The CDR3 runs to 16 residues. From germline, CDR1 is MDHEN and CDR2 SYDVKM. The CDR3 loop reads CASSPTGEGRYSPLHF. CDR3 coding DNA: TGTGCCAGCAGTCCGACAGGGGAGGGGCGGTATTCACCCCTCCACTTT.

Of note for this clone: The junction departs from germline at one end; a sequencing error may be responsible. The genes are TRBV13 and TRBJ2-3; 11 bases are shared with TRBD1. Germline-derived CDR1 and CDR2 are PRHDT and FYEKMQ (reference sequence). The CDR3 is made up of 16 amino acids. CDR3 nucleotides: TGTGCCATCAGCTCTACCGGGACAGGGGGGACAGATACGCAGTATTTT. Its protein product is CAISSTGTGGTDTQYF.

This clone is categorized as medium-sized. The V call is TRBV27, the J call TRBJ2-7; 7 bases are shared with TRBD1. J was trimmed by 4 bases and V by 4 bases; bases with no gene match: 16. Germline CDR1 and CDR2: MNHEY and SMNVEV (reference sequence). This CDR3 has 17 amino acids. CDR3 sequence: CASSSSPRDSKKYEQYF. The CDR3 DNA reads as TGTGCCAGCAGTTCCTCACCCAGGGACAGCAAAAAGTACGAGCAGTACTTC.

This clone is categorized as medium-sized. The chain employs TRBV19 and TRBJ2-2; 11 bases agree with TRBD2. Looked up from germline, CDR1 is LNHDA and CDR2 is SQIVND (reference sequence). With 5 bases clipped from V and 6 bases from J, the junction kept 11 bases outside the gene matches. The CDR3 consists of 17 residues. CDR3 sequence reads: CASSFARPGLAAGELFF. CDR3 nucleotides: TGTGCCAGTAGTTTCGCTCGACCGGGACTAGCGGCCGGGGAGCTGTTTTTT.

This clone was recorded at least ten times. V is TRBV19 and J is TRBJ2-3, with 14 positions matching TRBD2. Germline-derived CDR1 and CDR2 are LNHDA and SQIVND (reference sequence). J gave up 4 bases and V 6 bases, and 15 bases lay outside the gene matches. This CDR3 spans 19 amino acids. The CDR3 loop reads CASSFYGLAGGFTPDTQYF. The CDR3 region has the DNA TGTGCCAGTAGCTTCTATGGACTAGCGGGGGGATTTACTCCAGATACGCAGTATTTT.

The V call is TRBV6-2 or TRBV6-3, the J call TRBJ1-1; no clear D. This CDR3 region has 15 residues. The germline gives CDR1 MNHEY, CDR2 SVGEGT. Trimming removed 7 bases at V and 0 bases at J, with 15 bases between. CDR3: CASNPAQVVNTEAFF. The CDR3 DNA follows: TGTGCCAGCAACCCCGCCCAGGTGGTGAACACTGAAGCTTTCTTT.

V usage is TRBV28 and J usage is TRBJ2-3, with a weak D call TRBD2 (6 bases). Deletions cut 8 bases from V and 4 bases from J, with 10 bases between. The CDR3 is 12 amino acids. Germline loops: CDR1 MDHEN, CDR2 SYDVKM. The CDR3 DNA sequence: TGTGCCAGCTCGGGAGACGCAGATACGCAGTATTTT. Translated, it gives CASSGDADTQYF.